This record concerns one TCR beta chain sequence. Only in-frame clones appear in the TCRdb table, and some are missing; sequencing was by immunoSEQ multiplex PCR. Of some 70,000 clones listed, approximately 90% are singletons. CDR3 length equals 12 residues. Trimming cost V 6 bases and J 0 bases, with 5 bases left between them. The germline CDR1 and CDR2 sequences are MNHEY and SVGAGI. This sample stems from a study of cytotoxic CD8 clonotypes in ibrutinib-treated CLL. The V gene is TRBV6-5, the J gene TRBJ1-2; D not certain. This material consisted of PBMCs, taken after 12 months of ibrutinib treatment. This receptor was obtained from a human donor with chronic lymphocytic leukemia. CDR3: CASRDANYGYTF. The CDR3 coding sequence is TGTGCCAGCAGAGACGCTAACTATGGCTACACCTTC.